The 20 T cell receptor beta chains below all came from one sample that was sequenced in a study of beta chain features in type 1 diabetes. Broader study findings: Type 1 diabetes patients had moderately but significantly shorter TCRB CDR3s in all four CD4+ subsets.

These receptors' targets are unknown. Every bit of the isolated RNA underwent reverse transcription, so sequencing read expressed TCRB transcripts. The method was immunoSEQ multiplex PCR; TCRdb's version includes in-frame clones alone and lacks a portion of them. The profile shows 300,000 or so clones, roughly 13% of them singletons. The sample consisted of naive CD4+ T cells from blood. These receptors all come from a woman younger than 30 with type 1 diabetes.

This clone has just a few counts. The chain joins TRBV4-1 to TRBJ2-1; TRBD2 aligns across 11 bases. V dropped 0 bases and J dropped 5; count of bases not matched to a gene: 12. Looked up from germline, CDR1 is MGHRA and CDR2 is YSYEKL. CDR3 size: 19 residues. The CDR3 spells CASSQDTKASGRRDNEQFF. The CDR3 DNA is TGCGCCAGCAGCCAAGATACTAAGGCTAGCGGGAGGCGCGACAATGAGCAGTTCTTC.

CDR3 in DNA: TGTGCCAGCAGAGAGGAACTTGGTCAGTACTTC. It encodes CASREELGQYF. The rearrangement links TRBV2 to TRBJ2-4; no clear D gene. Deletions cut 6 bases from V and 12 bases from J, with 12 bases between. Germline lookup yields CDR1 SNHLY and CDR2 FYNNEI. The CDR3 has 11 amino acids.

This clone has a handful of counts. This chain uses TRBV30 with TRBJ2-7, with a tentative D call TRBD2 (5 bases). The CDR3 loop spans 11 amino acids. V dropped 2 bases and J dropped 3 bases, with 5 bases sitting between them. Germline CDR1 GTSNPN, CDR2 SVGIG (reference sequence). CDR3: CAWSTSYEQYF. Here the CDR3 DNA reads TGTGCCTGGAGTACTAGCTACGAGCAGTACTTC. The whole variable domain, remainder taken from reference TRBV30 and TRBJ2-7, is SQTIHQWPATLVQPVGSPLSLECTVEGTSNPNLYWYRQAAGRGLQLLFYSVGIGQISSEVPQNLSASRPQDRQFILSSKKLLLSDSGFYLCAWSTSYEQYFGPGTRLTVT.

CDR3 loop: CASSLASSYEQYF. The CDR3, as DNA: TGTGCCAGCAGCTTGGCTTCCTCCTACGAGCAGTACTTC. This chain connects TRBV5-4 to TRBJ2-7; D uncertain. V dropped 0 bases and J dropped 0 bases, with 4 bases sitting between them. From germline, CDR1 is SGHNT and CDR2 YYREEE (reference sequence). The CDR3 spans 13 residues.

This clone occurred a few times. V and J are TRBV5-4 and TRBJ2-7; TRBD2 matches at 10 bases. Looked up from germline, CDR1 is SGHNT and CDR2 is YYREEE (reference sequence). J lost 3 bases, V lost 2 bases, and 5 bases had no gene match. The CDR3 extends over 15 amino acids. The CDR3 spells CASSFVAGGIYEQYF. The CDR3 bases are TGTGCCAGCAGCTTCGTAGCGGGAGGTATCTACGAGCAGTACTTC.

The chain carries TRBV5-1 and TRBJ1-1; D call uncertain. The CDR3 totals 13 residues. In germline, CDR1 is SGHRS, CDR2 YFSETQ. The V gene lost 1 base and the J gene lost 1 base, with 5 bases spanning the gap. CDR3 sequence reads: CASSLQQNTEAFF. The CDR3 DNA is TGCGCCAGCAGCTTGCAACAGAACACTGAAGCTTTCTTT.

The chain combines TRBV7-9 with TRBJ2-7, with D possibly being TRBD2 (5 bases). Germline V CDR1 and CDR2: SEHNR, FQNEAQ (reference sequence). The V end lost 5 bases, the J end lost 6 bases, and 5 bases lay between the germline ends. The CDR3 consists of 10 residues. The CDR3: CASSGSEQYF. The CDR3 nucleotides read TGTGCCAGCAGCGGGAGCGAGCAGTACTTC.

The J gene is TRBJ2-7, the V gene TRBV5-1, with D uncertain. Germline CDR1 is SGHRS and CDR2 is YFSETQ. This CDR3 has 14 residues. Trimming pared 1 base from V and 0 bases from J, leaving 8 bases between. CDR3 in DNA: TGCGCCAGCAGCTTGCGGGTAAACTCCTACGAGCAGTACTTC. Amino acid sequence: CASSLRVNSYEQYF.

This clone has only a few counts. The CDR3 region has the DNA TGTGCCAGCAGCCGAGACAGGGAAGGGACTGAAGCTTTCTTT. Residues: CASSRDREGTEAFF. The chain couples TRBV7-9 to TRBJ1-1; TRBD1 matches at 7 bases. There are 14 residues in the CDR3. J was trimmed by 5 bases and V by 5 bases; bases with no gene match: 8. The germline V gene encodes CDR1 SEHNR and CDR2 FQNEAQ (reference sequence).

In its sample, this clone was seen a few times. The chain combines TRBV9 with TRBJ1-1, with 9 bases that match TRBD1. V lost 4 bases and J lost 2; bases outside the gene matches: 9. This CDR3 is 16 amino acids long. In germline, CDR1 is SGDLS, CDR2 YYNGEE. DNA of the CDR3: TGTGCCAGCAGCCCCGGGACAGGGTACGAAAACACTGAAGCTTTCTTT. Protein: CASSPGTGYENTEAFF.

DNA for the CDR3: TGTGCCAGCTCACCGTCCCGGGACATATTAAATGGCTACACCTTC. Protein sequence: CASSPSRDILNGYTF. This rearrangement joins TRBV18 to TRBJ1-2; possible D gene TRBD1, 6 bases. Germline V gene lookup returns CDR1 KGHSH and CDR2 LQKENI. The germline V and J ends were trimmed by 3 bases and 6 bases, with 17 bases remaining between them. The CDR3 loop spans 15 amino acids.

This CDR3 reads CASSPHTTTDTQYF. CDR3 nucleotide sequence: TGTGCCAGCAGTCCTCATACTACGACAGATACGCAGTATTTT. This sequence joins TRBV6-5 and TRBJ2-3; D is uncertain. The length of the CDR3 is 14 residues. Per the germline V gene, CDR1 is MNHEY and CDR2 is SVGAGI. With 5 bases removed from V and 3 bases from J, the gap between germline ends came to 12 bases.

This sequence joins TRBV2 and TRBJ1-5; 9 bases match TRBD1. The V gene's germline CDR1 is SNHLY and CDR2 FYNNEI. CDR3 size: 16 residues. V shed 7 bases and J 1 base; nucleotides not matched to a gene: 8. CDR3 region: CASMAQDRGSNQPQHF. DNA of the CDR3: TGTGCCAGCATGGCCCAGGACAGGGGAAGCAATCAGCCCCAGCATTTT.

The gene calls are TRBV5-4 and TRBJ2-1; 7 positions agree with TRBD2. Germline loops: CDR1 SGHNT, CDR2 YYREEE (reference sequence). This CDR3 is built from 15 residues. V lost 2 bases, J lost 7 bases, and 9 bases stayed unmatched. CDR3 in amino acids: CASSFGAGLVNEQFF. As DNA, the CDR3 is TGTGCCAGCAGCTTTGGTGCCGGACTAGTGAATGAGCAGTTCTTC.

The rearrangement uses TRBV28 and TRBJ2-3, with TRBD1 as a possible D gene (6 bases). This CDR3 spans 15 amino acids. Between the trimmed V and J ends, which lost 6 bases and 0 bases, there was a span of 13 bases. Germline V gene sequence: CDR1 MDHEN, CDR2 SYDVKM. The chain's CDR3 is CASRSGTLSTDTQYF. The CDR3 DNA is TGTGCCAGCAGATCCGGGACACTTAGCACAGATACGCAGTATTTT. Complete variable domain (other parts from reference TRBV28 and TRBJ2-3): DVKVTQSSRYLVKRTGEKVFLECVQDMDHENMFWYRQDPGLGLRLIYFSYDVKMKEKGDIPEGYSVSREKKERFSLILESASTNQTSMYLCASRSGTLSTDTQYFGPGTRLTVL.

This clone was seen only a few times. This sample includes further DNA sequences coding for the same CDR3. The DNA for the CDR3 is TGTGCCAGCAGCGTGGCAGGAAGCACAGATACGCAGTATTTT. Translated, it gives CASSVAGSTDTQYF. V is TRBV9 and J is TRBJ2-3; D remains unclear. The ends were cut back, 2 bases at V and 0 bases at J, with 7 bases in the middle. Germline V CDR1 and CDR2: SGDLS, YYNGEE. This CDR3 spans 14 amino acids.

The chain links TRBV7-9 to TRBJ1-4, with D possibly TRBD1 on 5 matching bases. The germline gives CDR1 SEHNR, CDR2 FQNEAQ (reference sequence). This CDR3 comprises 15 residues. V was trimmed by 6 bases and J by 5 bases, leaving 16 bases between them. The CDR3 sequence is CASRWGANLNEKLFF. CDR3 DNA: TGTGCCAGCAGGTGGGGCGCGAACTTGAATGAAAAACTGTTTTTT.

This clone was counted only a few times. The rearrangement uses TRBV2 and TRBJ2-7, with D possibly being TRBD1 (6 bases). CDR3 size: 15 residues. Per the germline V gene, CDR1 is SNHLY and CDR2 is FYNNEI. V was pared by 6 bases and J by 7 bases, with 22 bases between. The CDR3 sequence: CASRPRDTPIREQYF. CDR3 DNA sequence: TGTGCCAGCAGGCCCCGGGACACCCCAATTCGGGAGCAGTACTTC.

The chain joins TRBV7-9 to TRBJ2-3; 9 bases map to TRBD2. The ends lost 5 bases at V and 4 bases at J; junction bases unmatched: 13. Germline V gives CDR1 SEHNR, CDR2 FQNEAQ (reference sequence). The CDR3 extends over 17 amino acids. CDR3: CASSPPFLLAGPDTQYF. Here the CDR3 DNA reads TGTGCCAGCAGCCCACCGTTCCTCCTAGCGGGACCAGATACGCAGTATTTT. Drawing the rest from reference TRBV7-9 and TRBJ2-3, the complete variable domain is DTGVSQNPRHKITKRGQNVTFRCDPISEHNRLYWYRQTLGQGPEFLTYFQNEAQLEKSRLLSDRFSAERPKGSFSTLEIQRTEQGDSAMYLCASSPPFLLAGPDTQYFGPGTRLTVL.

This clone was counted a few times. The chain carries TRBV28 and TRBJ1-1; 11 bases are a match to TRBD1. CDR1 and CDR2 from the germline V gene are MDHEN and SYDVKM. The CDR3 is made up of 15 amino acids. V gave up 6 bases and J gave up 8 bases; unmatched junction bases: 11. This CDR3 is CASRLPRDRGSEAFF. For the CDR3, the DNA is TGTGCCAGCAGGCTACCTCGGGACAGGGGGTCAGAAGCTTTCTTT.